This T cell receptor (beta chain) originates from a study of OX40 agonist ivuxolimab in advanced cancers. Generated by immunoSEQ multiplex PCR, the TCRdb table keeps only in-frame clones and is missing some. The data contain 85,000 to 130,000 clones, about nine tenths of them singletons. The V gene's germline CDR1 is SGHRS and CDR2 YFSETQ. There are 17 residues in the CDR3. Losses at the gene ends were 0 bases for V and 6 bases for J; bases not matched to a gene: 10. Excluded were patients having autoimmune disease history or systemic immunosuppression. This rearrangement joins TRBV5-1 to TRBJ2-2; 8 bases are shared with TRBD1. The TCR originated in an adult with an advanced solid tumor such as melanoma, head and neck, liver or kidney cancer. The starting material was CD4+ or CD8+ T cells sorted from blood, obtained in a trial of the OX40 agonist ivuxolimab. CDR3 in DNA: TGCGCCAGCAGCTTGGCGTTGACAGGGGTGTTCTCCGGGGAGCTGTTTTTT. It translates to CASSLALTGVFSGELFF.